The 16 T cell receptor beta chains given below trace back to one sample, sequenced in a study of blood T cell repertoires in COVID-19. Clones were read by immunoSEQ multiplex PCR, and TCRdb kept only the in-frame ones, dropping some. The sample includes approximately 61,000 clones, 75% to 90% of them seen just once. Sequenced material: peripheral blood. The receptors here all came from a human donor in a cohort sampled during active COVID-19.

The V and J genes are TRBV24-1 and TRBJ1-5; tentatively, D is TRBD1 (6 bases). CDR1 and CDR2 from the germline V gene are KGHDR and SFDVKD. The germline V and J ends were trimmed by 3 bases and 0 bases, with 8 bases remaining between them. The CDR3 has 15 residues. CDR3 nucleotide sequence: TGTGCCACCAGTGATCGGACAGTTAGCAATCAGCCCCAGCATTTT. It is translated as CATSDRTVSNQPQHF.

CDR3 bases: TGTGCCAGCAGCTCGCCGCGGCTTACGCAGTATTTT. This gives the protein CASSSPRLTQYF. The rearrangement joins TRBV7-8 to TRBJ2-3; D gene uncertain. Germline CDR1 SGHVS, CDR2 FQNEAQ. CDR3 length: 12 residues. V was trimmed by 4 bases and J by 8 bases, leaving 10 bases between them.

This clone was picked up one time. The CDR3 DNA reads as TGTGCCAGCAGCCTAATGGGAGGCGGCGGTGGAAACACCATATATTTT. Translation: CASSLMGGGGGNTIYF. This chain joins TRBV7-6 and TRBJ1-3; D is uncertain. CDR3 length: 16 amino acids. V lost 5 bases to trimming and J lost 3 bases, with 17 bases between them. Germline CDR1 SGHVS, CDR2 FNYEAQ.

This clone occurred once. The chain recombines TRBV14 with TRBJ1-2; D may be TRBD1 (5 bases). Trimming removed 4 bases from V and 0 bases from J, with 12 bases in between. Germline V gene lookup returns CDR1 SGHDN and CDR2 FVKESK. The CDR3 runs 15 residues. CDR3 loop: CASSLRQKSNYGYTF. Written as DNA, the CDR3 is TGTGCCAGCAGCCTCCGACAGAAGTCTAACTATGGCTACACCTTC.

The chain employs TRBV5-8 and TRBJ2-3; the D gene is possibly TRBD1 (6 bases). The CDR3 sequence is 15 residues long. The V end was cut by 5 bases, the J end by 9 bases, with 22 bases between. Germline V gene data show CDR1 as SGHTS and CDR2 as YDEGEE. The CDR3 nucleotides read TGTGCCAGCAGAGCTTATCAGGGGACCCAAGGGACGCAGTATTTT. This encodes CASRAYQGTQGTQYF.

The chain links TRBV30 to TRBJ1-1; D call uncertain. V gave up 2 bases and J gave up 5 bases, with 12 bases separating them. Germline CDR1 GTSNPN, CDR2 SVGIG (reference sequence). The CDR3 is made up of 13 amino acids. The CDR3 loop is CAWSPGRRTEAFF. As DNA, the CDR3 is TGTGCCTGGAGTCCTGGGAGGCGGACTGAAGCTTTCTTT.

The V and J genes are TRBV13 and TRBJ2-7; D might be TRBD2 (5 bases). Per germline, CDR1 PRHDT and CDR2 FYEKMQ (reference sequence). Deletions cut 5 bases from V and 5 bases from J, with 22 bases between. The CDR3 sequence is 16 residues long. The CDR3: CASSTGKAQTSNEQYF. In nucleotides, the CDR3 is TGTGCCAGCAGCACCGGGAAGGCACAGACGAGCAACGAGCAGTACTTC.

This CDR3 reads CASSGGDFNSPLHF. CDR3 in DNA: TGTGCCAGCTCCGGAGGGGACTTTAATTCACCCCTCCACTTT. The chain combines TRBV18 with TRBJ1-6; D might be TRBD1 (5 bases). The CDR3 runs 14 residues. V lost 6 bases and J lost 6, with 12 bases in between. CDR1 KGHSH and CDR2 LQKENI come from the germline V gene.

This clone has more than one count but fewer than ten. The chain is built from TRBV27 and TRBJ2-1; no clear D. The germline gives CDR1 MNHEY, CDR2 SMNVEV (reference sequence). V lost 2 bases, J lost 7 bases, and 12 bases lay in between. This CDR3 region has 14 residues. Here the CDR3 DNA reads TGTGCCAGCAGTTTACGGAGTTTGGTAAATGAGCAGTTCTTC. Encoded protein: CASSLRSLVNEQFF.

The chain recombines TRBV28 with TRBJ1-2; 11 bases line up with TRBD1. CDR3 length: 14 amino acids. V was pared by 6 bases and J by 8 bases, with 8 bases of the junction left unmatched. Germline CDR1 and CDR2: MDHEN and SYDVKM. The DNA of the CDR3 is TGTGCCAGCAGGAGAGGACAGGGGGCTGGGGGCTACACCTTC. Translation gives CASRRGQGAGGYTF.

The chain uses TRBV19 and TRBJ1-2; D gene unclear. The CDR3 covers 12 residues. Trimming cost V 4 bases and J 8 bases, with 11 bases left between them. The germline gives CDR1 LNHDA, CDR2 SQIVND (reference sequence). CDR3 sequence reads: CASSTPIVGYTF. CDR3 nucleotide sequence: TGTGCCAGTAGTACCCCTATTGTCGGCTACACCTTC.

The chain links TRBV18 to TRBJ1-6, with TRBD1 matching over 7 bases. V shed 1 base and J 5 bases; nucleotides not matched to a gene: 2. Germline values: CDR1 KGHSH, CDR2 LQKENI. The CDR3 totals 15 residues. Written as DNA, the CDR3 is TGTGCCAGCTCACCACGGCAGGGGGATAATTCACCCCTCCACTTT. Translated, it gives CASSPRQGDNSPLHF.

The V gene is TRBV28, the J gene TRBJ1-5, with 7 bases identical to TRBD1. Trimming cost V 5 bases and J 7 bases; bases outside gene matches: 8. The germline V gene encodes CDR1 MDHEN and CDR2 SYDVKM. CDR3 length equals 14 residues. In DNA form, the CDR3 reads TGTGCCAGCAGTAAGACAGGGAGCCCCCAGCCCCAGCATTTT. Translating gives CASSKTGSPQPQHF.

The chain has TRBV5-1 and TRBJ2-7; no clear D. Germline CDR1 and CDR2: SGHRS and YFSETQ. This CDR3 is 14 amino acids long. V was shortened by 0 bases and J by 1 base, with 8 bases between the two germline ends. CDR3 amino acids: CASSLVPESYEQYF. Here the CDR3 DNA reads TGCGCCAGCAGCTTGGTCCCGGAGTCCTACGAGCAGTACTTC.

The rearrangement links TRBV19 to TRBJ2-1; 8 bases are shared with TRBD2. Germline V CDR1 and CDR2: LNHDA, SQIVND (reference sequence). This CDR3 spans 16 amino acids. The junction had 6 bases not matched to a gene; V was cut back by 3 bases and J by 2 bases. CDR3 in DNA: TGTGCCAGTAGTATCTCCACTAGCGGTACCTACAATGAGCAGTTCTTC. Protein product: CASSISTSGTYNEQFF.

This clone was detected only a few times. This chain joins TRBV4-1 and TRBJ2-1; the D is unclear. The CDR3 extends over 15 amino acids. V was cut by 1 base and J by 8 bases, with 15 bases left in between. The germline gives CDR1 MGHRA, CDR2 YSYEKL. CDR3 protein: CASSQGAQVDDEQFF. CDR3 DNA sequence: TGCGCCAGCAGCCAAGGGGCCCAAGTAGACGATGAGCAGTTCTTC.